The source of this TCR beta chain is a study of blood T cell repertoires in COVID-19. Whole-study context: COVID-19 samples from acute and convalescent phases originated in the United States, Italy and Spain. T cells, B-cell-depleted T cells, or PBMCs provided the cDNA or gDNA that served as material.

Authors' methods: By means of reference gene primer amplification, nucleated cell counts were estimated. The assay was immunoSEQ multiplex PCR, and TCRdb's table has in-frame clones only and misses some. The V and J calls and clone size are taken from that table; D and trimming were inferred from the DNA. The table has 15,000 to 20,000 clones, around nine tenths seen once. Germline-derived CDR1 and CDR2 are MNHEY and SVGAGI. The V end was cut by 0 bases, the J end by 2 bases, with 5 bases between. The CDR3 has 15 residues. This TCR was recovered from a man aged 55 to 70 with active COVID-19. The chain carries TRBV6-5 and TRBJ2-6; D ambiguous. Sequencing was done on a sample of peripheral blood. CDR3 amino acids: CASSYSAAGANVLTF. CDR3 DNA sequence: TGTGCCAGCAGTTACTCCGCAGCTGGGGCCAACGTCCTGACTTTC.